These T cell receptor beta chains were read from a single sample in a study of blood T cells in healthy people across ages. MiXCR was run by TCRdb on the 5' RACE reads, yielding one entry per CDR3 protein. The sample includes roughly 1,500,000 distinct CDR3 sequences, 42% of them seen just once. The sample was blood. The receptors derive from a woman between 18 and 30 years old in good health. CDR3s include the opening cysteine and the closing phenylalanine or tryptophan. D genes are given only for firm matches. Where a row states a size, it is once, few, many or the class of an expanded clone; other rows omit it.

CDR3 length,D gene,V gene,clone size,J gene,CDR3 DNA,CDR3 protein
12,TRBD1,TRBV20-1,few,TRBJ1-2,TGCAGTGCGCAGGGGGCGAGCTATGGCTACACCTTC,CSAQGASYGYTF
12,-,TRBV12-3/TRBV12-4,many,TRBJ1-2,TGTGCCAGCAGTTTAAGCCGATATGGCTACACCTTC,CASSLSRYGYTF
15,TRBD2,TRBV28,-,TRBJ2-7,TGTGCCAGCAGTCGACAGCGGGGGGCTTCCTACGAGCAGTACTTC,CASSRQRGASYEQYF
15,TRBD2,TRBV11-2,-,TRBJ2-5,TGTGCCAGCAGTCGACTAGCGGGAGTCGTGGAGACCCAGTACTTC,CASSRLAGVVETQYF
15,TRBD1,TRBV18,few,TRBJ2-7,TGTGCCAGCTCACTTGGGACAGGGGGCATGAACGAGCAGTACTTC,CASSLGTGGMNEQYF
13,-,TRBV27,-,TRBJ1-2,TGTGCCAGCAGCTCCCACATGCGCTATGGCTACACCTTC,CASSSHMRYGYTF
16,TRBD1,TRBV20-1,-,TRBJ1-5,TGCAGTGCTCTTCTGGGGGCTGGACAGGGCAATCAGCCCCAGCATTTT,CSALLGAGQGNQPQHF
15,-,TRBV27,once,TRBJ1-5,TGTGCCAGCAGTTTATCGGTTGACAGGAATCAGCCCCAGCATTTT,CASSLSVDRNQPQHF
14,-,TRBV27,few,TRBJ2-3,TGTGCCAGCAGTGAAAGGACAGATCCAGATACGCAGTATTTT,CASSERTDPDTQYF
16,TRBD2,TRBV7-6,-,TRBJ2-7,TGTGCCAGCAGCTTAGAGAGGGGAATGGGGGGGGAGGAGCAGTACTTC,CASSLERGMGGEEQYF
14,TRBD1,TRBV4-2,-,TRBJ2-5,TGTGCCAGCAGCCAACAGGGGGCGTACAATGAGCAGTACTTC,CASSQQGAYNEQYF
12,-,TRBV20-1,-,TRBJ2-3,TGCAGTGCTAGAGGGGGAGGTGGTACGCAGTATTTT,CSARGGGGTQYF
12,TRBD2,TRBV7-9,-,TRBJ2-5,TGTGCCAGCAGCTTAGTTAGCGGGACCAAGTACTTC,CASSLVSGTKYF
15,-,TRBV21-1,-,TRBJ2-7,TGTGCCAGCAGCAAAGAGGGGCAGGGCCTCTACGAGCAGTACTTC,CASSKEGQGLYEQYF
16,TRBD2,TRBV13,-,TRBJ2-1,TGTGCCAGCAGTGGTTCGGGACTAGCGGATTACAATGAGCAGTTCTTC,CASSGSGLADYNEQFF
15,-,TRBV29-1,-,TRBJ2-2,TGCAGCGTTGGTCAACGGCTCGCGAACACCGGGGAGCTGTTTTTT,CSVGQRLANTGELFF
15,TRBD2,TRBV20-1,-,TRBJ2-5,TGCAGTGCTAGGAGGGCTAGCGGGATGGAAGAGACCCAGTACTTC,CSARRASGMEETQYF
14,TRBD1,TRBV4-1,-,TRBJ1-5,TGCGCCAGCAGTAAAAACAGGGGACGGCAGCCCCAGCATTTT,CASSKNRGRQPQHF
15,-,TRBV20-1,-,TRBJ2-1,TGCAGTGCTAGAGATATCTCCTACTTTGTCAATGAGCAGTTCTTC,CSARDISYFVNEQFF
16,TRBD2,TRBV2,-,TRBJ2-3,TGTGCCAGCTACCGTCAACTAGCGGGATCTGTAGGTACGCAGTATTTT,CASYRQLAGSVGTQYF